The rows below give T cell receptor beta chains drawn from one sample of a study of blood T cells in healthy people across ages. TCRdb recomputed calls from the 5' RACE reads with MiXCR, one row per CDR3 protein. The sample carries roughly 790,000 distinct CDR3 sequences, around 46% recorded once. Material: blood. The receptors were sampled from a woman aged 55-69 years in good health. Both conserved end residues are part of each CDR3. D genes are given only for firm matches. Expanded clones get a size class; other rows say once, few or many, or leave the size out.

TRBJ1-5,few,17,TRBV7-2,-,TGTGCCAGCAGCGCTGAGCCGGGGCCCGGATTCAATCAGCCCCAGCATTTT,CASSAEPGPGFNQPQHF
TRBJ2-3,few,15,TRBV7-2,TRBD2,TGTGCCAGCAGCCCCCGGGGTAGCGGGACCGTTGTGCAGTATTTT,CASSPRGSGTVVQYF
TRBJ2-1,-,12,TRBV2,-,TGTGCCGGGGGTCGGGAAGGCAATGAGCGGTTCTTC,CAGGREGNERFF
TRBJ2-1,-,18,TRBV29-1,TRBD2,TGCAGCGTGAGGGACCGATATGTAGCGGGAGCAAAAGACAATGAGCAGTTCTTC,CSVRDRYVAGAKDNEQFF
TRBJ2-7,few,14,TRBV12-3/TRBV12-4,-,TGTGCCAGCAGCTCGACGCCCATTTCCTACGAGCAGTACTTC,CASSSTPISYEQYF
TRBJ2-7,-,15,TRBV12-3/TRBV12-4,-,TGTGCCAGCAGTTTTGTCGGGTCGTCCTCCTACGAGCAGTACTTC,CASSFVGSSSYEQYF
TRBJ2-1,-,15,TRBV20-1,TRBD2,TGCAGTGCTAGAGATTTTCACGGGGGGGGCAATGAGCAGTTCTTC,CSARDFHGGGNEQFF
TRBJ1-2,-,13,TRBV20-1,-,TGCAGTGCGCGGGACAACGGTTATGATGGCTACACCTTC,CSARDNGYDGYTF
TRBJ1-6,few,14,TRBV12-3/TRBV12-4,-,TGTGCCAGCAGCCCGGACAGAGATAATTCACCCCTCCACTTT,CASSPDRDNSPLHF
TRBJ2-3,few,16,TRBV29-1,-,TGCAGCGTTGTAATTTTCTGGGCAGGGAGCGCAGATACGCAGTATTTT,CSVVIFWAGSADTQYF
TRBJ2-5,-,13,TRBV6-2/TRBV6-3,-,TGTGCCAGCAGGGGGGGGGCCCAAGAGACCCAGTACTTC,CASRGGAQETQYF
TRBJ2-3,-,18,TRBV7-9,TRBD1,TGTGCCAGCAGCTTAGGACAGGGGGCTAACGTGGTAGCAGATACGCAGTATTTT,CASSLGQGANVVADTQYF
TRBJ1-6,few,16,TRBV3-1,-,TGTGCCAGCAGCCAAGGGACAGTTTCCTATAATTCACCCCTCCACTTT,CASSQGTVSYNSPLHF
TRBJ2-1,-,17,TRBV13,TRBD2,TGTGCCAGCAGCCCTCCATTTCGGACTAGCGGGAGTGATGAGCAGTTCTTC,CASSPPFRTSGSDEQFF
TRBJ2-3,-,17,TRBV24-1,-,TGTACCACCAGTGATGCCTCGGGGAGCGCTAGCACAGATACGCAGTATTTT,CTTSDASGSASTDTQYF
TRBJ1-6,few,15,TRBV7-2,-,TGTGCCAGCAGCCCACCGGGGGGCGGGAATTCACCCCTCCACTTT,CASSPPGGGNSPLHF
TRBJ2-2,-,16,TRBV4-3,-,TGCGCCAGCAGCCCTCGGGGGTTCGCGAACACCGGGGAGCTGTTTTTT,CASSPRGFANTGELFF